This is a list of T cell receptor beta chains from one sample in a study of cytomegalovirus exposure and HLA in healthy donors. Data came from immunoSEQ multiplex PCR; TCRdb stores just in-frame clones and leaves some out. The data hold over 150,000 clones, with under 90% observed a single time. Sequences were obtained from PBMCs. The source is a young man in good health and CMV-seronegative. Both conserved end residues are part of each CDR3. A D gene is named only where the DNA matches it firmly. The size entry is marked missing in some rows and otherwise reads once, few, many or a size class.

>TRBD2|TRBV30|TRBJ2-1|-
CAWRASGRTDEQFF
TGTGCCTGGAGAGCTAGCGGGAGAACCGATGAGCAGTTCTTC
>TRBD1|TRBV19|TRBJ1-5|-
CASSIGDRGFYQPQHF
TGTGCCAGTAGTATAGGAGACAGGGGATTTTACCAGCCCCAGCATTTT
>-|TRBV5-8|TRBJ2-2|-
CASSPNFGISSGELFF
TGTGCCAGCAGCCCGAATTTTGGCATCTCATCCGGGGAGCTGTTTTTT
>TRBD2|TRBV9|TRBJ2-1|-
CASSVRGLAGIYNEQFF
TGTGCCAGCAGCGTGCGGGGACTAGCGGGAATTTACAATGAGCAGTTCTTC
>TRBD1|TRBV10-2|TRBJ1-6|-
CASSEGGGASPLHF
TGCGCCAGCAGTGAAGGAGGGGGCGCTTCACCCCTCCACTTT
>-|TRBV19|TRBJ1-2|-
CASVGKTVGNYGYTF
TGTGCCAGTGTTGGAAAGACAGTTGGAAACTATGGCTACACCTTC
>TRBD1|TRBV6-1|TRBJ1-1|-
CASSPTGVHTEAFF
TGTGCCAGCAGTCCGACAGGGGTCCACACTGAAGCTTTCTTT
>-|TRBV5-6|TRBJ1-5|-
CASSLLQGSNQPQHF
TGTGCCAGCAGCTTACTACAGGGAAGCAATCAGCCCCAGCATTTT
>TRBD1|TRBV9|TRBJ1-2|-
CASSVQGAPGYTF
TGTGCCAGCAGCGTGCAGGGGGCGCCAGGCTACACCTTC
>TRBD1|TRBV11-2|TRBJ1-2|-
CASSPDRNYGYTF
TGTGCCAGCAGCCCGGACAGGAACTATGGCTACACCTTC
>TRBD1|TRBV19|TRBJ1-1|-
CASSNRGTEAFF
TGTGCCAGTAGTAACAGGGGGACTGAAGCTTTCTTT
>TRBD1|TRBV5-1|TRBJ2-7|-
CASSSGQGNEQYF
TGCGCCAGCAGCTCGGGACAGGGGAACGAGCAGTACTTC
>-|TRBV7-9|TRBJ2-2|-
CASSPPGVNTGELFF
TGTGCCAGCAGCCCCCCGGGAGTAAACACCGGGGAGCTGTTTTTT
>-|TRBV19|TRBJ1-1|-
CASRPQGNTEAFF
TGTGCCAGTAGGCCTCAGGGGAACACTGAAGCTTTCTTT
>-|TRBV5-4|TRBJ2-3|-
CASGYPGLGTDTQYF
TGTGCCAGCGGATACCCGGGACTTGGCACAGATACGCAGTATTTT
>TRBD1|TRBV18|TRBJ1-2|-
CASSRRTGNYGYTF
TGTGCCAGCTCTCGTCGGACAGGGAACTATGGCTACACCTTC
>-|TRBV9|TRBJ1-2|-
CASSVGSGGYTF
TGTGCCAGCAGCGTAGGGAGTGGTGGCTACACCTTC
>TRBD1|TRBV7-2|TRBJ1-2|-
CASSFNRGRNYGYTF
TGTGCCAGCAGCTTTAACAGGGGGCGCAACTATGGCTACACCTTC
>TRBD1|TRBV29-1|TRBJ2-2|-
CSVRQGLGGELFF
TGCAGCGTACGACAGGGGTTGGGCGGGGAGCTGTTTTTT
>-|TRBV6-6|TRBJ1-3|-
CASSYSGQFSGNTIYF
TGTGCCAGCAGTTACTCGGGGCAATTCTCTGGAAACACCATATATTTT
>TRBD2|TRBV27|TRBJ2-2|-
CASSRAGGGGFGELFF
TGTGCCAGCAGCCGGGCAGGCGGCGGGGGGTTCGGGGAGCTGTTTTTT
>TRBD2|TRBV7-8|TRBJ2-2|-
CASSPWGSGERGTGELFF
TGTGCCAGCAGCCCCTGGGGTAGCGGGGAGCGGGGCACCGGGGAGCTGTTTTTT
>-|TRBV2|TRBJ1-1|-
CASSEGTGSTEAFF
TGTGCCAGCAGTGAAGGAACAGGGAGCACTGAAGCTTTCTTT
>TRBD1|TRBV10-3|TRBJ2-2|many
CAIRTGYSFLGTGELFF
TGTGCCATCAGGACAGGGTATAGCTTTTTGGGCACCGGGGAGCTGTTTTTT
>TRBD2|TRBV9|TRBJ2-1|-
CASSVGTSGITITYNEQFF
TGTGCCAGCAGCGTAGGGACTAGCGGGATCACCATTACCTACAATGAGCAGTTCTTC